This TCR beta chain was sequenced for a study of shared clonotypes between healthy human individuals. After removal of 8 bases from V and 0 bases from J, the junction contained 3 bases not matched to a gene. CDR1 and CDR2 from the germline V gene are SNHLY and FYNNEI. The CDR3 is 15 residues long. This clone was observed once. Naive CD8 cells, CD45RO-negative and positively selected for CCR7, excluded terminally differentiated effector memory CD45RA+ cells. Generated by immunoSEQ multiplex PCR, the TCRdb table keeps only in-frame clones and is missing some. The data hold about 1,900,000 clones, with 85% to 95% observed a single time.

This chain connects TRBV2 to TRBJ2-2; TRBD2 matches at 10 bases. Sequenced input: naive CD8+ T cells sorted from blood. This TCR came from a man younger than 35 in good health. Here the CDR3 reads CASGGLATNTGELFF. DNA for the CDR3: TGTGCCAGCGGGGGACTAGCGACGAACACCGGGGAGCTGTTTTTT.